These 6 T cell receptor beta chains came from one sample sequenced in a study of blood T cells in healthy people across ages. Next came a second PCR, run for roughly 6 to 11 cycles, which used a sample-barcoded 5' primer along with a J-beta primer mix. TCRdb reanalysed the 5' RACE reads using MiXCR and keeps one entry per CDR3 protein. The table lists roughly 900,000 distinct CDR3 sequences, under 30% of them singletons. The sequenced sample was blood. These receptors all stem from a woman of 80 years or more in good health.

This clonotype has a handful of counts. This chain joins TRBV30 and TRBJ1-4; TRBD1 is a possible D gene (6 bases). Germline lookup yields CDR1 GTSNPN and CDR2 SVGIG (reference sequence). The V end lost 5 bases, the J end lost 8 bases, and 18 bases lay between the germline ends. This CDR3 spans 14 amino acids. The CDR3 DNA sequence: TGTGCCTGGGGGGGAACAGGGAGCGGAGAAAAACTGTTTTTT. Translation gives CAWGGTGSGEKLFF.

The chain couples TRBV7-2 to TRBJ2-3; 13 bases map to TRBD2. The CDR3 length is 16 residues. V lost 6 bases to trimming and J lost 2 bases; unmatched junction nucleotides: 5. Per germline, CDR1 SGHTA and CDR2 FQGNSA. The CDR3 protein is CASRTSGGTFTDTQYF. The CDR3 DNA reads TGTGCCAGCAGGACTAGCGGGGGGACCTTCACAGATACGCAGTATTTT. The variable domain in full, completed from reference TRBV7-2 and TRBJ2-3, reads GAGVSQSPSNKVTEKGKDVELRCDPISGHTALYWYRQSLGQGLEFLIYFQGNSAPDKSGLPSDRFSAERTGGSVSTLTIQRTQQEDSAVYLCASRTSGGTFTDTQYFGPGTRLTVL.

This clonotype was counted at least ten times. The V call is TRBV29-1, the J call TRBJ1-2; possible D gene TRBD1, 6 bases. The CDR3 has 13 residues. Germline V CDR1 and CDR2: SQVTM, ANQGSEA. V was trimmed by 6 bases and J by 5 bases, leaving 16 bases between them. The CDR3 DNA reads TGCAGCGTCCTGGGACATAGGGCTTATGGCTACACCTTC. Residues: CSVLGHRAYGYTF.

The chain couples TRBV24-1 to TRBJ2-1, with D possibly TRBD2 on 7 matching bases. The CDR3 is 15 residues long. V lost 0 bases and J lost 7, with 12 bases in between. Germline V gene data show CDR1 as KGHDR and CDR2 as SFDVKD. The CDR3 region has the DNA TGTGCCACCAGTGATTTGAACGGGGGGCTAAATGAGCAGTTCTTC. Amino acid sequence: CATSDLNGGLNEQFF.

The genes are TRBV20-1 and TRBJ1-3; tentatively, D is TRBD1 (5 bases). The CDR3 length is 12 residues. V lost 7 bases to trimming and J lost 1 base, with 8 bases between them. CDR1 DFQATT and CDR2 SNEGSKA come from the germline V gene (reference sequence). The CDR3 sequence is CSVGGSGNTIYF. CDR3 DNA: TGCAGTGTTGGGGGTTCTGGAAACACCATATATTTT.

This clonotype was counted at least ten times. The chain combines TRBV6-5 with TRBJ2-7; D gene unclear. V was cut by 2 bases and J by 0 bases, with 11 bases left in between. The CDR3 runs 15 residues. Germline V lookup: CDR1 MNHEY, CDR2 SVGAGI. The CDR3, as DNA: TGTGCCAGCAGTTACCCGACGGGCGGCTCCTACGAGCAGTACTTC. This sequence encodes CASSYPTGGSYEQYF.